This T cell receptor beta chain was sequenced in a study of T cell repertoires in cytomegalovirus infection. The CDR3 totals 16 residues. Germline loops: CDR1 MNHGY, CDR2 SAAAGT. V was trimmed by 3 bases and J by 3 bases, leaving 18 bases between them. Of note for this clonotype: No antigen is known for it.

TCRdb re-called the reads through MiXCR, storing one row per CDR3 protein. The profile shows about 700,000 distinct CDR3 sequences, around 35% of them singletons. Sequenced material: cultured PBMCs, taken from culture after CMV antigen stimulation. The gene calls are TRBV6-8 and TRBJ2-7; D call uncertain. This TCR was sampled from a human donor in good health (CMV status not recorded). Some clones in this sample may be carry-over from other donors' samples. The CDR3 sequence is CASSYRTAAPGYEQYF. The CDR3 nucleotides read TGTGCCAGCAGTTATAGGACGGCGGCCCCCGGCTACGAGCAGTACTTC.